The entry that follows covers one T cell receptor (beta chain) sequence. What it binds is not known. The sample is drawn from a study of PD-1 blockade in classical Hodgkin lymphoma. Study in general: Administration of nivolumab to patients was at 3 mg/kg intravenously every 2 weeks. Notes on the study in general: Newly diagnosed patients were said to have less baseline TCR diversity than healthy donors did. At C4D1, TCR diversity had climbed significantly for CD4+ cells, though not for CD8+ cells. Exclusion applied to patients who initiated nivolumab less than 1 year following ASCT.

The time point denotes: cycle 4 day 1 (C4D1), after six to seven weeks of nivolumab. Relapses following autologous stem cell transplantation were seen in all patients, with brentuximab vedotin exposure varying. Clones were read by immunoSEQ multiplex PCR, and TCRdb kept only the in-frame ones, dropping some. The data hold more than 40,000 clones, with roughly 78% observed a single time. The sequencing used peripheral blood mononuclear cells (PBMCs), collected before the fourth cycle of nivolumab. The source of this sequence is a human donor with classical Hodgkin lymphoma.

The DNA for the CDR3 is TGTGCCAGCAGCTTGGGACTAGCGGGGGCCTACAATGAGCAGTTCTTC. Translation gives CASSLGLAGAYNEQFF. V is TRBV5-4 and J is TRBJ2-1; TRBD2 matches at 12 bases. This CDR3 has 16 amino acids. Trimming took 0 bases from V and 2 from J; bases not matched to a gene: 0. CDR1 and CDR2 (germline): SGHNT, YYREEE (reference sequence).